These 8 T cell receptor beta chains share one sample of origin, sequenced in a study of immune evolution from preneoplasia to lung adenocarcinoma. Measured with immunoSEQ multiplex PCR; TCRdb has only the in-frame clones, and not every one. Among fewer than 7,500 clones listed, less than 75% were seen once. Material: FFPE lung adenocarcinoma in situ tissue. All receptors derive from a donor of 70 years or more with lung adenocarcinoma.

The V and J genes are TRBV29-1 and TRBJ1-1, with TRBD1 as a possible D gene (5 bases). V lost 6 bases and J 11 bases, leaving 22 bases between the germline ends. The CDR3 runs to 13 residues. The germline V gene encodes CDR1 SQVTM and CDR2 ANQGSEA. The CDR3 loop reads CSVALLTRDDAFF. CDR3 DNA sequence: TGCAGCGTCGCTCTACTCACCCGGGACGATGCTTTCTTT.

The chain uses TRBV7-9 and TRBJ1-5; D not certain. From germline, CDR1 is SEHNR and CDR2 FQNEAQ (reference sequence). V was shortened by 0 bases and J by 0 bases, with 6 bases between the two germline ends. The CDR3 has 15 amino acids. The CDR3 sequence: CASSLAADSNQPQHF. Written as DNA, the CDR3 is TGTGCCAGCAGCTTAGCGGCAGATAGCAATCAGCCCCAGCATTTT.

The chain has TRBV27 and TRBJ1-5; no definite D call. This CDR3 spans 14 amino acids. Per germline, CDR1 MNHEY and CDR2 SMNVEV (reference sequence). The ends were cut back, 6 bases at V and 0 bases at J, with 9 bases in the middle. Here the CDR3 reads CASRRTLSNQPQHF. CDR3 bases: TGTGCCAGCAGAAGGACCCTTAGCAATCAGCCCCAGCATTTT.

The V and J genes are TRBV11-2 and TRBJ1-2; D may be TRBD1 (5 bases). The germline V and J ends were trimmed by 0 bases and 2 bases, with 10 bases remaining between them. The germline CDR1 and CDR2 sequences are SGHAT and FQNNGV. The CDR3 runs 15 residues. CDR3 DNA sequence: TGTGCCAGCAGCTTAGATTACGCAGGGAACTATGGCTACACCTTC. Translating gives CASSLDYAGNYGYTF.

The V call is TRBV7-9, the J call TRBJ2-3; 13 bases are shared with TRBD2. This CDR3 region has 16 residues. CDR1 and CDR2 from the germline V gene are SEHNR and FQNEAQ (reference sequence). V dropped 6 bases and J dropped 2; count of bases not matched to a gene: 5. This CDR3 is CASRTSGGAATDTQYF. The CDR3, as DNA: TGTGCCAGCAGAACTAGCGGGGGGGCCGCCACAGATACGCAGTATTTT.

This chain joins TRBV7-6 and TRBJ2-3; 9 bases agree with TRBD2. CDR1 SGHVS and CDR2 FNYEAQ come from the germline V gene. V was clipped by 3 bases and J by 5 bases; unmatched bases: 3. CDR3 size: 14 residues. DNA for the CDR3: TGTGCCAGCAGCTTTGGCGGGAGGGGAGATACGCAGTATTTT. This translates into CASSFGGRGDTQYF.

The J gene is TRBJ2-7, the V gene TRBV30, with D possibly TRBD1 on 5 matching bases. V was pared by 3 bases and J by 8 bases, with 14 bases between. CDR3 size: 12 residues. CDR1 is GTSNPN, CDR2 SVGIG, per germline (reference sequence). CDR3 residues: CAWRTDSRQQYF. The CDR3 DNA is TGTGCCTGGAGAACTGACAGTCGCCAGCAGTACTTC.

The chain carries TRBV4-1 and TRBJ2-1; no clear D. This CDR3 is 13 amino acids long. CDR1 is MGHRA, CDR2 YSYEKL, per germline. The V end lost 0 bases, the J end lost 2 bases, and 2 bases lay between the germline ends. DNA of the CDR3: TGCGCCAGCAGCCAAGATACCTACAATGAGCAGTTCTTC. The encoded protein is CASSQDTYNEQFF.